One and the same sample provided the 15 T cell receptor beta chains below, sequenced in a study of identical twins. One entry per CDR3 protein, called by TCRdb with MiXCR from the 5' RACE reads. Of around 550,000 distinct CDR3 sequences in the sample, approximately 14% are singletons; the top ten hold 0.44%. This sample was shared with a second study, whose subject was yellow fever vaccine responses in identical twins.

Sequences were obtained from CD4+ T cells sorted from blood. The receptors shown here come from a woman aged 18-30 years in good health.

In this sample, this clonotype turned up a few times. The chain employs TRBV3-1 and TRBJ2-7, with D maybe TRBD2 (5 bases). Germline assignment: CDR1 LGHDT and CDR2 YNNKEL (reference sequence). With 3 bases removed from V and 0 bases from J, the gap between germline ends came to 12 bases. CDR3 size: 15 residues. The CDR3 here is CASSHRGSVSYEQYF. CDR3 in DNA: TGTGCCAGCAGCCACCGGGGTTCTGTCTCCTACGAGCAGTACTTC.

This clonotype was seen only a few times. The chain carries TRBV7-9 and TRBJ1-4; 8 nucleotides match TRBD1. Germline CDR1 is SEHNR and CDR2 is FQNEAQ (reference sequence). CDR3 size: 16 residues. J gave up 5 bases and V 1 base, and 6 bases lay outside the gene matches. CDR3 residues: CASSLVPGQVNEKLFF. CDR3 bases: TGTGCCAGCAGCTTAGTCCCGGGACAGGTCAATGAAAAACTGTTTTTT.

This clonotype appeared a few times. The CDR3 is CAISARQGAGTEAFF. The CDR3 DNA follows: TGTGCCATCAGTGCCAGACAGGGGGCAGGCACTGAAGCTTTCTTT. The genes are TRBV10-3 and TRBJ1-1; 10 bases line up with TRBD1. Germline CDR1 is ENHRY and CDR2 is SYGVKD. With V trimmed by 4 bases and J by 4 bases, 6 bases remained unmatched. This CDR3 is built from 15 residues.

The table lists this clonotype with a few counts. The V gene is TRBV3-1, the J gene TRBJ2-1; tentative D call: TRBD2 (5 bases). The CDR3 runs to 16 residues. V shed 4 bases and J shed 6 bases, with 19 bases lying between them. Germline CDR1 is LGHDT and CDR2 is YNNKEL (reference sequence). The CDR3 nucleotides read TGTGCCAGCAGCCCCGATCGGAGGACGAATGGCAATGAGCAGTTCTTC. It yields the protein CASSPDRRTNGNEQFF.

J is TRBJ1-1 and V is TRBV29-1; D unclear. Looked up from germline, CDR1 is SQVTM and CDR2 is ANQGSEA. The CDR3 covers 12 residues. Trimming left V 5 bases short and J 4 bases short, with 11 bases between. The CDR3 here is CSVSRVVTEAFF. The CDR3 nucleotides read TGCAGCGTTTCCCGAGTAGTCACTGAAGCTTTCTTT.

This clonotype was seen a handful of times. V gene TRBV3-1 combines with J gene TRBJ2-2; D perhaps matches TRBD1 (5 bases). The CDR3 consists of 15 residues. In germline, CDR1 is LGHDT, CDR2 YNNKEL (reference sequence). V shed 1 base and J shed 3 bases, with 9 bases lying between them. The CDR3 sequence: CASSQGGRDTGELFF. The DNA of the CDR3 is TGTGCCAGCAGCCAAGGGGGCAGGGACACCGGGGAGCTGTTTTTT.

The chain is built from TRBV6-6 and TRBJ1-1; D perhaps matches TRBD1 (6 bases). V lost 4 bases and J 6 bases, leaving 12 bases between the germline ends. Germline V CDR1 and CDR2: MNHNY, SVGAGI (reference sequence). This CDR3 spans 13 amino acids. CDR3 DNA sequence: TGTGCCAGCAGTTCTGAACAGGGCCCTGAAGCTTTCTTT. Amino acids: CASSSEQGPEAFF.

At least ten counts were recorded for this clonotype. V and J are TRBV12-3 or TRBV12-4 and TRBJ1-3; D remains ambiguous. This CDR3 comprises 15 residues. Trimming took 6 bases from V and 0 from J, leaving 12 bases between them. CDR3 nucleotides: TGTGCCAGCAGAGCCCTGGCCTCCTCTGGAAACACCATATATTTT. As protein: CASRALASSGNTIYF.

This clonotype was seen more than once but under ten times. V is TRBV4-2 and J is TRBJ1-5; 7 bases are shared with TRBD1. The germline gives CDR1 LGHNA, CDR2 YNFKEQ. Trimming at V came to 3 bases and at J to 2 bases, leaving 4 bases not matched to a gene. This CDR3 comprises 15 residues. CDR3 sequence reads: CASSHPGGGNQPQHF. DNA for the CDR3: TGTGCCAGCAGCCATCCAGGGGGGGGCAATCAGCCCCAGCATTTT.

This clonotype was seen a handful of times. The chain employs TRBV3-1 and TRBJ2-1; tentatively, D is TRBD1 (5 bases). The CDR3 has 13 amino acids. The germline V and J ends were trimmed by 2 bases and 8 bases, with 10 bases remaining between them. Looked up from germline, CDR1 is LGHDT and CDR2 is YNNKEL (reference sequence). The CDR3 nucleotides read TGTGCCAGCAGCCAACAAGCAGGGTATGAGCAGTTCTTC. Translating gives CASSQQAGYEQFF.

Only a few counts were recorded for this clonotype. The chain joins TRBV29-1 to TRBJ2-3; 10 bases fit TRBD2. After removal of 7 bases from V and 2 bases from J, the junction contained 3 bases not matched to a gene. This CDR3 region has 13 residues. Germline lookup yields CDR1 SQVTM and CDR2 ANQGSEA. In DNA form, the CDR3 reads TGCAGCGAGACTAGCGGGTACACAGATACGCAGTATTTT. The encoded protein is CSETSGYTDTQYF.

The chain is built from TRBV20-1 and TRBJ1-1, with a tentative D call TRBD1 (5 bases). V lost 6 bases to trimming and J lost 11 bases, with 22 bases between them. Germline assignment: CDR1 DFQATT and CDR2 SNEGSKA (reference sequence). The CDR3 contains 13 residues. In nucleotides, the CDR3 is TGCAGTGCGGGTCCCACCCAGACAGTTCGGGCTTTCTTT. Translated, it gives CSAGPTQTVRAFF.

This clonotype has only a few counts. CDR3 in amino acids: CASSPTPSSGANVLTF. The CDR3 DNA sequence: TGTGCCAGCAGTCCCACCCCAAGCTCTGGGGCCAACGTCCTGACTTTC. This sequence joins TRBV28 and TRBJ2-6; unclear D gene. Trimming took off 5 bases at V and 0 bases at J, with 11 bases between the two ends. Germline V gene lookup returns CDR1 MDHEN and CDR2 SYDVKM. The CDR3 has 16 residues.

The DNA for the CDR3 is TGTGCCAGCAGTTACTCGATGTCACCCTCGGATACGCAGTATTTT. It specifies CASSYSMSPSDTQYF. The chain links TRBV6-5 to TRBJ2-3, with D unresolved. The germline gives CDR1 MNHEY, CDR2 SVGAGI. With 0 bases removed from V and 6 bases from J, the gap between germline ends came to 13 bases. There are 15 residues in the CDR3.

This chain links TRBV2 with TRBJ1-4; D is perhaps TRBD1 (5 bases). CDR1 and CDR2 from the germline V gene are SNHLY and FYNNEI. This CDR3 is 14 amino acids long. The germline V and J ends were trimmed by 5 bases and 5 bases, with 12 bases remaining between them. CDR3 residues: CASSTRDPNEKLFF. In nucleotides, the CDR3 is TGTGCCAGCAGTACCCGGGACCCAAATGAAAAACTGTTTTTT. Filled out from reference TRBV2 and TRBJ1-4, the complete variable domain reads EPEVTQTPSHQVTQMGQEVILRCVPISNHLYFYWYRQILGQKVEFLVSFYNNEISEKSEIFDDQFSVERPDGSNFTLKIRSTKLEDSAMYFCASSTRDPNEKLFFGSGTQLSVL.